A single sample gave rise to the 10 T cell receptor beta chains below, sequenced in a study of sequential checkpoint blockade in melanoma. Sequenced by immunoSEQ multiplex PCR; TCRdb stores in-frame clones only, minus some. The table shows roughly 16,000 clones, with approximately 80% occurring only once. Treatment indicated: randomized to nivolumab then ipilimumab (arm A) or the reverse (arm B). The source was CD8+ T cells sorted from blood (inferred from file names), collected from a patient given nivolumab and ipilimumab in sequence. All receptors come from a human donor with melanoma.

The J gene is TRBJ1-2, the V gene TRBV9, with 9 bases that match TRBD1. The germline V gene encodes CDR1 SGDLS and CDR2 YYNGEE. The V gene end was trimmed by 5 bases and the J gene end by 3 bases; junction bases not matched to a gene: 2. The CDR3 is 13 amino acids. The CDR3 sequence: CASRDRGDYGYTF. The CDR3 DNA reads TGTGCCAGCAGGGACAGGGGTGACTATGGCTACACCTTC.

CDR3 protein: CASTSTGGASYEQYF. The CDR3 DNA sequence: TGTGCCAGCACCTCAACAGGGGGGGCCTCCTACGAGCAGTACTTC. The J gene is TRBJ2-7, the V gene TRBV28; the D gene is possibly TRBD1 (8 bases). Germline CDR1 and CDR2: MDHEN and SYDVKM. The CDR3 totals 15 residues. Trimming stripped 7 bases from V and 0 bases from J, with 16 bases between.

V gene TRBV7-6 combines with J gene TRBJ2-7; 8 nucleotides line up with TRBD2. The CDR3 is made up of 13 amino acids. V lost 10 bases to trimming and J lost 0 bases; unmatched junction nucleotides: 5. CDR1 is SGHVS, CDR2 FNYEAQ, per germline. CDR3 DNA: TGTGCCACCCAAGGGACTAGCTCCTACGAGCAGTACTTC. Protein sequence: CATQGTSSYEQYF.

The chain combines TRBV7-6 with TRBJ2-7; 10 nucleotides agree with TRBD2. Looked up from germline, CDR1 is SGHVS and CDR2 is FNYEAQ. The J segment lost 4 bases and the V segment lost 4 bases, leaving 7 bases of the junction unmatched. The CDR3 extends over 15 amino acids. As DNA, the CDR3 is TGTGCCAGCAGCTCCCTAGCGGGGGACCTTTACGAGCAGTACTTC. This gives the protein CASSSLAGDLYEQYF.

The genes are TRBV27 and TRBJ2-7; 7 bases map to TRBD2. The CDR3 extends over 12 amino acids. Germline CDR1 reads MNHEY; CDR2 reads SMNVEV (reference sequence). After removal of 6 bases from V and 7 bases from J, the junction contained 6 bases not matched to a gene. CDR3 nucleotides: TGTGCCAGCAGGACACTGGGGGGGGAGCAGTACTTC. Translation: CASRTLGGEQYF.

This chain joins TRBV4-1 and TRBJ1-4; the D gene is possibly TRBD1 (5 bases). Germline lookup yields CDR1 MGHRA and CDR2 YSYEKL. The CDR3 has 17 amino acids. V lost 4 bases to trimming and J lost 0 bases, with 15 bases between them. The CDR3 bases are TGCGCCAGCAGCCCGTTGACAGATACCACAACTAATGAAAAACTGTTTTTT. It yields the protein CASSPLTDTTTNEKLFF.

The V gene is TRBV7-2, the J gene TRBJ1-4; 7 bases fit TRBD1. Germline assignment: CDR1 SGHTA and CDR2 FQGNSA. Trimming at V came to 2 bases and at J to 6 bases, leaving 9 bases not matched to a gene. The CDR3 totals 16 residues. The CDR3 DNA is TGTGCCAGCAGCTTAAGGGGGCGGGTCACCCATGAAAAACTGTTTTTT. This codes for CASSLRGRVTHEKLFF. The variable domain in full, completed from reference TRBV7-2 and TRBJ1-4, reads GAGVSQSPSNKVTEKGKDVELRCDPISGHTALYWYRQSLGQGLEFLIYFQGNSAPDKSGLPSDRFSAERTGGSVSTLTIQRTQQEDSAVYLCASSLRGRVTHEKLFFGSGTQLSVL.

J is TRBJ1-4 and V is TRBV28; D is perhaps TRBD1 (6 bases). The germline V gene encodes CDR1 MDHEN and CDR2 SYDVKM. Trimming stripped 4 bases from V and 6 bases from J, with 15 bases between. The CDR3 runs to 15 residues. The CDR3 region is CASSSHRVGDEKLFF. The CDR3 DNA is TGTGCCAGCAGTTCTCACAGGGTTGGGGATGAAAAACTGTTTTTT.

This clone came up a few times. CDR3 amino acids: CASSLAIGTSPSYEQYF. CDR3 nucleotide sequence: TGTGCCAGCAGCTTAGCGATTGGGACTAGTCCTTCGTACGAGCAGTACTTC. The chain uses TRBV7-9 and TRBJ2-7, with 8 positions matching TRBD2. This CDR3 contains 17 residues. Germline V gene data show CDR1 as SEHNR and CDR2 as FQNEAQ (reference sequence). V gave up 0 bases and J gave up 4 bases; unmatched junction bases: 11.

This CDR3 is CASSQDRPQGSQGYTF. CDR3 DNA sequence: TGCGCCAGCAGCCAAGACCGGCCACAGGGAAGCCAGGGCTACACCTTC. The genes are TRBV4-3 and TRBJ1-2; D is perhaps TRBD1 (6 bases). The germline CDR1 and CDR2 sequences are LGHNA and YSLEER. CDR3 length equals 16 residues. Trimming stripped 0 bases from V and 8 bases from J, with 19 bases between.